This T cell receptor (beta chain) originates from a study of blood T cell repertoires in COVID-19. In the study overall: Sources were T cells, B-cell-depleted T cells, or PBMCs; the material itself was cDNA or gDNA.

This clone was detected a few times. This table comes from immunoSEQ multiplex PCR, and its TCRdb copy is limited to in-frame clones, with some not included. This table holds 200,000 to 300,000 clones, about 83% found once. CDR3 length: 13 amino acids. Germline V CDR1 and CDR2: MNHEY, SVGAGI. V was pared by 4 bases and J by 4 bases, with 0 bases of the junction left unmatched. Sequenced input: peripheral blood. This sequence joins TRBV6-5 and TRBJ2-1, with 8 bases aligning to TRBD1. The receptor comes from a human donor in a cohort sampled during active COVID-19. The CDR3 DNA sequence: TGTGCCAGCAGTTGGACAGGGTACAATGAGCAGTTCTTC. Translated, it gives CASSWTGYNEQFF.